These 20 T cell receptor beta chains were all obtained from the same sample, sequenced in a study of CD8 T cells in Susac syndrome. Random hexamers were used to reverse transcribe the RNA input (about 0.45 to 1 ug). Via MiXCR, TCRdb re-called the immunoSEQ multiplex PCR reads, giving one row per CDR3 protein. This sample yields hundreds of thousands of distinct CDR3 sequences, of which roughly 96% are seen a single time; 0.085% to 0.1% belongs to the top ten. Sequenced sample: CD4+ T cells from PBMCs. The source is a human donor with multiple sclerosis.

The chain couples TRBV3-1 to TRBJ2-3; perhaps TRBD1 as D (5 bases). CDR1 and CDR2 from the germline V gene are LGHDT and YNNKEL (reference sequence). This CDR3 has 14 residues. Trimming took 1 base from V and 15 from J, leaving 20 bases between them. This CDR3 reads CASSQGAGREGEYF. DNA of the CDR3: TGTGCCAGCAGCCAAGGGGCCGGACGTGAAGGGGAATATTTT.

CDR3 in amino acids: CASRLDRAGGYTF. CDR3 DNA sequence: TGTGCCAGCAGACTCGACAGGGCTGGTGGCTACACCTTC. V gene TRBV6-5 combines with J gene TRBJ1-2; 7 bases are a match to TRBD1. J gave up 7 bases and V 6 bases, and 8 bases lay outside the gene matches. This CDR3 region has 13 residues. The germline gives CDR1 MNHEY, CDR2 SVGAGI.

The genes are TRBV29-1 and TRBJ2-7; tentatively, D is TRBD1 or TRBD2 (6 bases each). The CDR3 is made up of 16 amino acids. The germline V and J ends were trimmed by 0 bases and 6 bases, with 21 bases remaining between them. Germline V gene lookup returns CDR1 SQVTM and CDR2 ANQGSEA. CDR3 sequence reads: CSVEEGGTTGLREQYF. DNA of the CDR3: TGCAGCGTTGAAGAAGGGGGGACAACGGGCTTGCGCGAGCAGTACTTC.

The rearrangement joins TRBV18 to TRBJ2-6; possibly TRBD2 for D (5 bases). Germline-derived CDR1 and CDR2 are KGHSH and LQKENI. Trimming removed 0 bases at V and 0 bases at J, with 12 bases between. CDR3 size: 18 residues. In nucleotides, the CDR3 is TGTGCCAGCTCACCACCGGGAGCAGTAAGCTCTGGGGCCAACGTCCTGACTTTC. Residues: CASSPPGAVSSGANVLTF.

The J gene is TRBJ2-1, the V gene TRBV25-1; the D is unclear. CDR1 MGHDK and CDR2 SYGVNS come from the germline V gene. The CDR3 has 15 residues. Trimming removed 2 bases from V and 3 bases from J, with 11 bases in between. The CDR3 DNA reads as TGTGCCAGCAGTGAACGACTCCTCCTCTACAATGAGCAGTTCTTC. Amino acids: CASSERLLLYNEQFF. Full variable domain (missing parts from reference TRBV25-1 and TRBJ2-1): EADIYQTPRYLVIGTGKKITLECSQTMGHDKMYWYQQDPGMELHLIHYSYGVNSTEKGDLSSESTVSRIRTEHFPLTLESARPSHTSQYLCASSERLLLYNEQFFGPGTRLTVL.

This chain connects TRBV29-1 to TRBJ1-2; D possibly corresponds to TRBD1 (6 bases). V shed 7 bases and J shed 1 base, with 10 bases lying between them. The CDR3 totals 12 residues. Germline V gene data show CDR1 as SQVTM and CDR2 as ANQGSEA. CDR3 bases: TGCAGCGCAGGGACAAGTAACTATGGCTACACCTTC. Protein sequence: CSAGTSNYGYTF.

This chain uses TRBV12-3 or TRBV12-4 with TRBJ2-1, with 10 bases aligning to TRBD2. The CDR3 is 15 residues long. The V gene end was trimmed by 5 bases and the J gene end by 5 bases; junction bases not matched to a gene: 6. CDR3 amino acids: CASSLGTSEDNEQFF. CDR3 in DNA: TGTGCCAGCAGTCTTGGGACTAGCGAGGACAATGAGCAGTTCTTC.

V is TRBV5-1 and J is TRBJ1-2; D is undetermined. Germline V gene lookup returns CDR1 SGHRS and CDR2 YFSETQ. The V end was cut by 4 bases, the J end by 8 bases, with 12 bases between. The CDR3 covers 12 residues. For the CDR3, the DNA is TGCGCCAGCAGCGGGCTGGATAGGGGCTACACCTTC. Amino acid sequence: CASSGLDRGYTF.

This clonotype appeared a few times. This chain links TRBV2 with TRBJ1-2; 7 bases map to TRBD1. The CDR3 has 14 residues. Germline lookup yields CDR1 SNHLY and CDR2 FYNNEI. J lost 0 bases, V lost 6 bases, and 4 bases had no gene match. The CDR3 region is CASRGTAANYGYTF. Written as DNA, the CDR3 is TGTGCCAGCAGGGGGACAGCCGCTAACTATGGCTACACCTTC.

CDR3 nucleotides: TGTGCCAGCTCGAAGGCTAACTATGGCTACACCTTC. Translated: CASSKANYGYTF. V and J are TRBV18 and TRBJ1-2; D call uncertain. Germline CDR1 KGHSH, CDR2 LQKENI. V gave up 6 bases and J gave up 0 bases, with 5 bases separating them. The CDR3 is 12 residues long.

The chain couples TRBV20-1 to TRBJ1-1; TRBD1 matches at 9 bases. The trim removed 6 bases at V and 6 bases at J, leaving 2 bases unmatched. The CDR3 is 11 amino acids. CDR1 DFQATT and CDR2 SNEGSKA come from the germline V gene (reference sequence). CDR3 DNA sequence: TGCAGTGCGGGGACAGGGCCTGAAGCTTTCTTT. Translated, it gives CSAGTGPEAFF.

This sequence joins TRBV2 and TRBJ1-1; TRBD1 aligns across 7 bases. With V trimmed by 8 bases and J by 4 bases, 7 bases remained unmatched. The CDR3 length is 13 residues. Germline V gene data show CDR1 as SNHLY and CDR2 as FYNNEI. Written as DNA, the CDR3 is TGTGCCAGCTCGACAGGGATGGGCACTGAAGCTTTCTTT. Translation: CASSTGMGTEAFF.

The V call is TRBV3-1, the J call TRBJ2-3; the D gene is possibly TRBD2 (6 bases). Between the trimmed V and J ends, which lost 5 bases and 3 bases, there was a span of 12 bases. The CDR3 is 14 amino acids. From germline, CDR1 is LGHDT and CDR2 YNNKEL (reference sequence). This CDR3 is CASSSNGGTDTQYF. The CDR3 region has the DNA TGTGCCAGCAGCTCTAACGGGGGAACAGATACGCAGTATTTT.

This CDR3 is CASIGLAETQYF. In DNA form, the CDR3 reads TGTGCCAGCATAGGACTAGCAGAGACCCAGTACTTC. The V call is TRBV6-1, the J call TRBJ2-5; 8 bases agree with TRBD2. CDR1 is MNHNS and CDR2 is SASEGT in the germline V gene. The trim removed 7 bases at V and 4 bases at J, leaving 2 bases unmatched. The CDR3 runs 12 residues.

This chain joins TRBV19 and TRBJ2-1, with D possibly being TRBD2 (6 bases). This CDR3 is 15 amino acids long. Trimming removed 3 bases at V and 3 bases at J, with 12 bases between. Germline CDR1 LNHDA, CDR2 SQIVND (reference sequence). CDR3 nucleotide sequence: TGTGCCAGTAGTATTGACGGGAGTCTCTACAATGAGCAGTTCTTC. Translating gives CASSIDGSLYNEQFF.

In its sample, this clonotype was seen once. The chain uses TRBV28 and TRBJ2-1, with TRBD2 identical over 10 bases. V shed 3 bases and J 6 bases; nucleotides not matched to a gene: 5. This CDR3 region has 15 residues. Germline V gives CDR1 MDHEN, CDR2 SYDVKM. The CDR3: CASSFLAGAGNEQFF. For the CDR3, the DNA is TGTGCCAGCAGTTTCCTAGCGGGAGCTGGCAATGAGCAGTTCTTC.

V and J are TRBV4-1 and TRBJ2-6; D is unresolved. The CDR3 runs 13 residues. Trimming removed 1 base at V and 10 bases at J, with 8 bases between. The V gene's germline CDR1 is MGHRA and CDR2 YSYEKL. The CDR3 sequence is CASSQVTLNVLTF. The CDR3 DNA sequence: TGCGCCAGCAGCCAAGTCACGCTTAACGTCCTGACTTTC.

The chain employs TRBV29-1 and TRBJ1-1, with D uncertain. The CDR3 has 10 amino acids. The V end lost 6 bases, the J end lost 7 bases, and 9 bases lay between the germline ends. CDR1 and CDR2 from the germline V gene are SQVTM and ANQGSEA. In DNA form, the CDR3 reads TGCAGCGTGACAAACGGTGAAGCTTTCTTT. It is translated as CSVTNGEAFF.

The V call is TRBV20-1, the J call TRBJ2-7, with TRBD2 as a possible D gene (6 bases). V was trimmed by 4 bases and J by 1 base, leaving 8 bases between them. Germline V gives CDR1 DFQATT, CDR2 SNEGSKA (reference sequence). The CDR3 is made up of 12 amino acids. The DNA for the CDR3 is TGCAGTGCTACGACTAGTTCCTACGAGCAGTACTTC. This gives the protein CSATTSSYEQYF.

V is TRBV3-1 and J is TRBJ2-3; 7 bases line up with TRBD2. Trimming at V came to 4 bases and at J to 8 bases, leaving 6 bases not matched to a gene. The germline V gene has CDR1 LGHDT and CDR2 YNNKEL (reference sequence). This CDR3 has 13 residues. CDR3 bases: TGTGCCAGCAGCCTTCGCGGGGAGGGTACGCAGTATTTT. Amino acid sequence: CASSLRGEGTQYF.